The clone carrying this T cell receptor (beta chain) was recorded a few times. The data were obtained in a study of T cells in Graves' hyperthyroidism and ophthalmopathy. Amplification yielded TCR beta CDR3 regions, with RNA transcripts as the source. First-round RT-PCR with HTBI primers amplified the TCR CDR3 region. TCRdb ran MiXCR on the multiplex PCR reads and lists one entry per CDR3 protein. This sample has around 700,000 distinct CDR3 sequences, with 18% found just once. The CDR3 extends over 16 amino acids. V lost 7 bases, J lost 5 bases, and 24 bases lay in between. Looked up from germline, CDR1 is SQVTM and CDR2 is ANQGSEA. Exclusion of patients followed from uncontrolled infection, other autoimmune disease, pregnancy or lactation. Cells are PBMCs isolated from around 9.4 ml of fresh blood.

The V and J genes are TRBV29-1 and TRBJ2-4; D tentatively fits TRBD1 or TRBD2 (6 bases each). The material sequenced was blood. The origin of this receptor is a woman in her 50s with Graves' hyperthyroidism that later progressed to Graves' ophthalmopathy. CDR3 nucleotide sequence: TGCAGCGCCGTGGGGAGGACGGGGGCAGGAGAAAACATTCAGTACTTC. Protein: CSAVGRTGAGENIQYF.